A single T cell receptor beta chain is shown here with its context. The antigen is unknown. The record originates from a study of cytomegalovirus exposure and HLA in healthy donors. Study-wide points: Three chains tied to CMV proved CMV antigen-specific in vitro. Certain sequence variants were highly shared and formed a cluster, and this cluster was likely a sequencing artifact. Upon later analysis, HLA-associated TCR beta chains proved more clonally expanded than other, equally common chains. Serostatus for CMV was the only available immune exposure information.

PCR amplification relied on 60 Vbeta primers (plus 13 Jbeta primers). Sequenced by immunoSEQ multiplex PCR; TCRdb stores in-frame clones only, minus some. Of around 150,000 clones in the sample, over 70% were seen once. Germline V gene lookup returns CDR1 MNHNS and CDR2 SASEGT. V was shortened by 10 bases and J by 3 bases, with 16 bases between the two germline ends. This CDR3 spans 14 amino acids. This sequence joins TRBV6-1 and TRBJ2-1; possibly TRBD1 for D (6 bases). The origin of this receptor is a man younger than 40 in good health and CMV-seronegative. Sequenced sample: PBMCs. CDR3 sequence: CATSWDKDYNEQFF. The CDR3 coding sequence is TGTGCCACCTCCTGGGACAAAGACTACAATGAGCAGTTCTTC.